The clone carrying this T cell receptor (beta chain) was detected a few times. These data belong to a study of memory CD8 T cells in hepatitis C reinfection. Study at large: HCV reinfection: RNA-positive following two negative tests at least 60 days apart. Late or post reinfection samples were taken 12 to 24 weeks after detection.

Clones were read by immunoSEQ multiplex PCR, and TCRdb kept only the in-frame ones, dropping some. The data hold about 50,000 clones, with roughly 89% observed a single time. There are 14 residues in the CDR3. Germline values: CDR1 MNHNS, CDR2 SASEGT. The V end lost 2 bases, the J end lost 0 bases, and 7 bases lay between the germline ends. Regarding time point: late/post reinfection, 12 to 24 weeks after detection. TCR sequencing was done directly ex vivo on sorted cells, without expansion in vitro. Donors were people who inject drugs in the Montreal HEPCO cohort. Control naive CD8 T cells came from a couple of donors at all three reinfection time points.

The sequencing input was naive CD8+ T cells sorted from blood. The chain uses TRBV6-1 and TRBJ1-1; D is possibly TRBD1 (6 bases). The sequence was collected from a man aged 18 to 29 with hepatitis C virus infection. The CDR3 DNA is TGTGCCAGCAGTGAACCAGGGGTGAACACTGAAGCTTTCTTT. Protein: CASSEPGVNTEAFF.